One and the same sample provided the 13 T cell receptor beta chains below, sequenced in a study of T cell repertoires in ileal Crohn's disease (dated by TCRdb to between 2018 and 2021). Receptor libraries were prepared by the immunoSEQ multiplex PCR assay. TCRdb re-hosts the immuneACCESS table, in-frame sequences only. Its copies lack some clones; in the studies checked, an unresolved V gene accounts for under half of them, and the cause for the rest is not known. Within this sample are about 9,600 clones, with just over 75% of them counted one time only. Of the sample, roughly 23% is held by the ten largest clones. Sequencing input: ileal tissue. The receptors here all came from an adult with Crohn's disease.

In this sample, this clone turned up once. The V and J genes are TRBV11-2 and TRBJ1-2; possibly TRBD1 for D (6 bases). The germline V gene encodes CDR1 SGHAT and CDR2 FQNNGV. The CDR3 runs 16 residues. Trimming pared 6 bases from V and 3 bases from J, leaving 20 bases between. CDR3 residues: CASRKIQGLGDYGYTF. CDR3 in DNA: TGTGCCAGCAGGAAAATACAGGGATTGGGGGACTATGGCTACACCTTC. The full variable domain, rest sourced from reference TRBV11-2 and TRBJ1-2, is EAGVAQSPRYKIIEKRQSVAFWCNPISGHATLYWYQQILGQGPKLLIQFQNNGVVDDSQLPKDRFSAERLKGVDSTLKIQPAKLEDSAVYLCASRKIQGLGDYGYTFGSGTRLTVV.

J is TRBJ2-5 and V is TRBV28; 8 nucleotides agree with TRBD1. The CDR3 extends over 15 amino acids. CDR1 and CDR2 from the germline V gene are MDHEN and SYDVKM. V shed 5 bases, J shed 7 bases, and the junction held 12 bases outside the gene matches. As DNA, the CDR3 is TGTGCCAGCAGTCCATCCGGGACAGGAGGTGGGACCCAGTACTTC. This translates into CASSPSGTGGGTQYF.

As to this clone: At one end the junction does not follow the germline gene, possibly because of a read error. The chain combines TRBV7-7 with TRBJ1-5; 7 bases map to TRBD1. Germline values: CDR1 SSHAT, CDR2 FNYEAQ (reference sequence). The CDR3 loop spans 16 amino acids. CDR3 loop: CASSFRWDRRAQPQHF. The CDR3 nucleotides read TGTGCTAGCAGCTTTAGGTGGGACAGACGAGCTCAGCCCCAGCATTTT.

Concerning this clone itself: One junction end disagrees with the germline gene, perhaps due to a read error. V is TRBV4-2 and J is TRBJ2-2, with D possibly TRBD2 on 6 matching bases. The germline V gene encodes CDR1 LGHNA and CDR2 YNFKEQ. The length of the CDR3 is 16 residues. CDR3 bases: TGTGCCAGCAGTCAAGATCCAGGGAGGAGGTCCGGGGAGCTGTTTTTT. It encodes CASSQDPGRRSGELFF.

By proportion, this clone is medium-sized. V usage is TRBV7-6 and J usage is TRBJ2-3; 10 nucleotides line up with TRBD2. The V segment lost 0 bases and the J segment 6 bases; nucleotides outside the gene matches: 3. CDR1 is SGHVS and CDR2 is FNYEAQ in the germline V gene. This CDR3 has 15 amino acids. The CDR3 loop reads CASSLASGGPDTQYF. The CDR3 DNA follows: TGTGCCAGCAGCTTAGCTAGCGGGGGGCCGGATACGCAGTATTTT. The whole variable domain, remainder taken from reference TRBV7-6 and TRBJ2-3, is GAGVSQSPRYKVTKRGQDVALRCDPISGHVSLYWYRQALGQGPEFLTYFNYEAQQDKSGLPNDRFSAERPEGSISTLTIQRTEQRDSAMYRCASSLASGGPDTQYFGPGTRLTVL.

This chain links TRBV11-2 with TRBJ1-4; D is perhaps TRBD1 (5 bases). The CDR3 extends over 15 amino acids. Germline V CDR1 and CDR2: SGHAT, FQNNGV. The V end was cut by 5 bases, the J end by 7 bases, with 17 bases between. The CDR3 DNA reads as TGTGCCAGCAGCCAGCTCGGGGGGACCCGTGAAAAACTGTTTTTT. Protein product: CASSQLGGTREKLFF.

The V and J genes are TRBV19 and TRBJ2-7, with a weak D call TRBD2 (6 bases). The V gene's germline CDR1 is LNHDA and CDR2 SQIVND (reference sequence). The germline V and J ends were trimmed by 2 bases and 5 bases, with 13 bases remaining between them. The length of the CDR3 is 14 residues. CDR3 protein: CASSIRRESNEQYF. CDR3 in DNA: TGTGCCAGTAGTATAAGGAGGGAGAGTAACGAGCAGTACTTC.

In nucleotides, the CDR3 is TGCGCCAGCAGCTTGTATACAGGGGGCGCGTCCGGGGAGCTGTTTTTT. Encoded protein: CASSLYTGGASGELFF. The chain is built from TRBV5-1 and TRBJ2-2; 9 bases map to TRBD1. The CDR3 consists of 16 residues. V lost 1 base, J lost 6 bases, and 7 bases stayed unmatched. Germline CDR1 SGHRS, CDR2 YFSETQ.

The CDR3 reads CASSLGDSASLRQPQHF. The CDR3 DNA sequence: TGCGCCAGCAGCTTAGGGGACAGCGCTTCCTTGAGGCAGCCCCAGCATTTT. The chain recombines TRBV5-1 with TRBJ1-5; 7 nucleotides agree with TRBD1. The V gene's germline CDR1 is SGHRS and CDR2 YFSETQ. This CDR3 spans 17 amino acids. The J segment lost 7 bases and the V segment lost 2 bases, leaving 15 bases of the junction unmatched.

This sequence joins TRBV6-5 and TRBJ2-1, with TRBD2 matching over 10 bases. Germline V gene sequence: CDR1 MNHEY, CDR2 SVGAGI. V shed 6 bases, J shed 6 bases, and the junction held 8 bases outside the gene matches. This CDR3 comprises 15 residues. CDR3 bases: TGTGCCAGCAGGGAAAGCGGGGGGGGCCCCAATGAGCAGTTCTTC. It codes for CASRESGGGPNEQFF.

This clone was detected a few times. V gene TRBV5-5 combines with J gene TRBJ2-7; 8 bases line up with TRBD1. Germline V lookup: CDR1 SGHKS, CDR2 YYEKEE (reference sequence). The CDR3 runs to 14 residues. Unmatched junction bases numbered 1, after V lost 0 bases and J lost 2 bases. This chain's CDR3 is CASSLGTGTYEQYF. In DNA form, the CDR3 reads TGTGCCAGCAGCTTGGGGACAGGGACCTACGAGCAGTACTTC.

The CDR3 loop is CSVRGTSGADTQYF. For the CDR3, the DNA is TGCAGCGTGAGGGGGACTAGCGGGGCTGATACGCAGTATTTT. The chain is built from TRBV29-1 and TRBJ2-3, with 13 bases matching TRBD2. V shed 6 bases and J 6 bases; nucleotides not matched to a gene: 6. CDR1 SQVTM and CDR2 ANQGSEA come from the germline V gene. The CDR3 extends over 14 amino acids.

In its sample, this clone is medium-sized. The chain couples TRBV5-1 to TRBJ1-2, with a tentative D call TRBD1 (6 bases). The V and J ends lost 4 bases and 6 bases respectively, with 13 bases between them. Germline loops: CDR1 SGHRS, CDR2 YFSETQ. The CDR3 loop spans 13 amino acids. CDR3 loop: CASSPGGGDGYTF. In DNA form, the CDR3 reads TGCGCCAGCAGCCCCGGGGGGGGCGATGGCTACACCTTC. Together with reference TRBV5-1 and TRBJ1-2, the CDR3 gives the full variable domain: KAGVTQTPRYLIKTRGQQVTLSCSPISGHRSVSWYQQTPGQGLQFLFEYFSETQRNKGNFPGRFSGRQFSNSRSEMNVSTLELGDSALYLCASSPGGGDGYTFGSGTRLTVV.